The T cell receptor beta chain under discussion was sequenced for a study of cytomegalovirus exposure and HLA in healthy donors. Looking at the study overall: A prior study identified just under 120 million unique TCR beta sequences from some 180 million T cells.

The CDR3 is 15 amino acids. J was trimmed by 4 bases and V by 7 bases; bases with no gene match: 7. The V gene's germline CDR1 is SQVTM and CDR2 ANQGSEA. PCR amplification relied on 60 Vbeta primers (plus 13 Jbeta primers). Method: immunoSEQ multiplex PCR; TCRdb's copy keeps in-frame clones and lacks some. This table holds some 170,000 clones, approximately 78% found once. The V gene is TRBV29-1, the J gene TRBJ2-3; 14 bases map to TRBD2. The origin of this receptor is a human donor in good health. Sequenced input: PBMCs. CDR3 amino acids: CSGNGLAGGADTQYF. The CDR3 nucleotides read TGCAGCGGAAATGGACTAGCGGGGGGCGCAGATACGCAGTATTTT.